Shown below are 13 T cell receptor beta chains from a single sample sequenced in a study of blood T cell repertoires in COVID-19 (dated by TCRdb to 2020 to 2021). Library preparation was by the immunoSEQ multiplex PCR assay. TCRdb stores this immuneACCESS table with in-frame sequences only. Part of the clones is absent; in the studies checked, under half of the shortfall reflects unresolved V genes, and no reason is known for the rest. The table for this sample lists 300,000 to 450,000 clones; roughly nine tenths of them were counted only once. Clones ranked in the top ten supply just under 4% of the sample. The source material was peripheral blood. All receptors come from a woman aged 55-69 years with COVID-19, enrolled during active disease.

The V gene is TRBV7-2, the J gene TRBJ2-1; a possible D gene is TRBD2 (5 bases). The CDR3 runs to 14 residues. V lost 5 bases and J lost 2, with 10 bases in between. CDR1 and CDR2 (germline): SGHTA, FQGNSA. In DNA, the CDR3 is TGTGCCAGCAGCGACGTTAGCGCCTACAATGAGCAGTTCTTC. Encoded protein: CASSDVSAYNEQFF.

This clone showed up just once. This rearrangement joins TRBV19 to TRBJ2-3; tentatively, D is TRBD2 (6 bases). The germline gives CDR1 LNHDA, CDR2 SQIVND (reference sequence). The V end was cut by 3 bases, the J end by 1 base, with 11 bases between. CDR3 length equals 15 residues. As DNA, the CDR3 is TGTGCCAGTAGTATCCTAGCGAGACGCACAGATACGCAGTATTTT. This encodes CASSILARRTDTQYF.

The V gene is TRBV7-2, the J gene TRBJ2-1; maybe TRBD2 (6 bases). The ends were cut back, 5 bases at V and 7 bases at J, with 15 bases in the middle. The CDR3 runs 14 residues. Germline loops: CDR1 SGHTA, CDR2 FQGNSA. The CDR3 spells CASSPQSGVNEQFF. In DNA, the CDR3 is TGTGCCAGCAGCCCTCAGTCGGGGGTTAATGAGCAGTTCTTC. Looking up the rest from reference TRBV7-2 and TRBJ2-1 gives the full variable domain: GAGVSQSPSNKVTEKGKDVELRCDPISGHTALYWYRQSLGQGLEFLIYFQGNSAPDKSGLPSDRFSAERTGGSVSTLTIQRTQQEDSAVYLCASSPQSGVNEQFFGPGTRLTVL.

The genes are TRBV2 and TRBJ2-1; 11 bases are shared with TRBD1. V lost 3 bases and J lost 5; bases outside the gene matches: 3. Germline V gives CDR1 SNHLY, CDR2 FYNNEI. The CDR3 is 15 residues long. The CDR3 loop reads CASSDPGQGDNEQFF. The DNA for the CDR3 is TGTGCCAGCAGTGATCCGGGACAGGGGGACAATGAGCAGTTCTTC.

The V and J genes are TRBV7-8 and TRBJ1-4, with TRBD1 matching over 7 bases. Looked up from germline, CDR1 is SGHVS and CDR2 is FQNEAQ. Trimming cost V 1 base and J 0 bases; bases outside gene matches: 11. This CDR3 has 19 amino acids. The CDR3 nucleotides are TGTGCCAGCAGCTTAGGCCAGGGACAGCTCCCTGCAACTAATGAAAAACTGTTTTTT. This codes for CASSLGQGQLPATNEKLFF.

The rearrangement links TRBV6-5 to TRBJ1-2; 10 bases fit TRBD1. V shed 6 bases, J shed 4 bases, and the junction held 8 bases outside the gene matches. This CDR3 is 15 amino acids long. From germline, CDR1 is MNHEY and CDR2 SVGAGI. This CDR3 is CASRSGTGAGYGYTF. CDR3 DNA: TGTGCCAGCAGGTCCGGGACAGGGGCTGGCTATGGCTACACCTTC.

V is TRBV6-2 or TRBV6-3 and J is TRBJ1-1, with D unresolved. The CDR3 contains 15 residues. Germline V gene lookup returns CDR1 MNHEY and CDR2 SVGEGT. With 6 bases removed from V and 1 base from J, the gap between germline ends came to 15 bases. The CDR3 DNA reads as TGTGCCAGCAGCCACCGGGTCTTGGCGAACACTGAAGCTTTCTTT. Protein sequence: CASSHRVLANTEAFF.

The chain has TRBV9 and TRBJ1-4; TRBD1 is a possible D gene (5 bases). The V end was cut by 0 bases, the J end by 7 bases, with 13 bases between. The CDR3 length is 15 residues. CDR1 is SGDLS and CDR2 is YYNGEE in the germline V gene. The CDR3 here is CASSVGQGSGEKLFF. The CDR3, as DNA: TGTGCCAGCAGCGTAGGGCAGGGCTCCGGTGAAAAACTGTTTTTT.

V gene TRBV10-3 combines with J gene TRBJ2-7; maybe TRBD1 (5 bases). Looked up from germline, CDR1 is ENHRY and CDR2 is SYGVKD. Trimming left V 9 bases short and J 8 bases short, with 23 bases between. The CDR3 totals 14 residues. The CDR3 bases are TGTGCCATGAGTCAACAGGACAACCTACGAAAGCAGTACTTC. Amino acid sequence: CAMSQQDNLRKQYF.

The CDR3 region is CASSPRKDSNYGYTF. The CDR3 DNA follows: TGTGCCAGCAGTCCCCGTAAAGACAGTAACTATGGCTACACCTTC. The V gene is TRBV6-5, the J gene TRBJ1-2, with TRBD1 as a possible D gene (5 bases). The CDR3 length is 15 residues. V shed 5 bases and J shed 1 base, with 14 bases lying between them. Per the germline V gene, CDR1 is MNHEY and CDR2 is SVGAGI.

The V and J genes are TRBV9 and TRBJ2-1, with unresolved D. Germline V CDR1 and CDR2: SGDLS, YYNGEE. V was shortened by 4 bases and J by 2 bases, with 13 bases between the two germline ends. The CDR3 runs to 15 residues. The CDR3 loop reads CASSPAASPYNEQFF. The CDR3 bases are TGTGCCAGCAGCCCTGCGGCTTCCCCCTACAATGAGCAGTTCTTC.

V usage is TRBV7-9 and J usage is TRBJ1-1; D not certain. The CDR3 is 15 amino acids. V was clipped by 5 bases and J by 3 bases, with 16 bases between them. From germline, CDR1 is SEHNR and CDR2 FQNEAQ (reference sequence). CDR3 loop: CASSPGFSGDTEAFF. CDR3 in DNA: TGTGCCAGCAGCCCTGGATTCAGCGGGGACACTGAAGCTTTCTTT.

The chain is built from TRBV14 and TRBJ2-7; D possibly corresponds to TRBD1 (6 bases). Trimming took off 3 bases at V and 6 bases at J, with 9 bases between the two ends. Germline V gene sequence: CDR1 SGHDN, CDR2 FVKESK. The CDR3 length is 12 residues. CDR3 region: CASSHPTGEQYF. DNA of the CDR3: TGTGCCAGCAGCCATCCGACAGGCGAGCAGTACTTC.